The 21 T cell receptor beta chains below come from one sample, sequenced in a study of cytomegalovirus exposure and HLA in healthy donors. Primers for the PCR totalled 60 Vbeta and 13 Jbeta. Using immunoSEQ multiplex PCR, the repertoire was profiled, and TCRdb retains in-frame clones only, with some absent. This table has some 190,000 clones, 8.5% to 10% appearing once. Sequencing was carried out using PBMCs. The origin of the receptors is a woman aged 25 to 39 in good health and CMV-seropositive.

The chain carries TRBV21-1 and TRBJ1-5; no DNA check was done on the table's D call, TRBD1. TRBV21-1 is a pseudogene segment. The CDR3 consists of 19 residues. CDR3 sequence reads: CASSKTVEGLDRVDQPQHF. CDR3 sequence (DNA): TGTGCCAGCAGCAAAACCGTGGAGGGGTTAGACAGGGTTGATCAGCCCCAGCATTTT.

This clone was detected only a few times. This chain links TRBV5-4 with TRBJ2-7; 10 bases match TRBD2. Germline trimming cut 3 bases from V and 4 bases from J; bases unmatched to any gene: 10. The CDR3 is 16 amino acids. Germline values: CDR1 SGHNT, CDR2 YYREEE (reference sequence). The CDR3 protein is CASSWGPSGSLYEQYF. The DNA of the CDR3 is TGTGCCAGCAGCTGGGGGCCTAGCGGGAGTTTGTACGAGCAGTACTTC.

Written as DNA, the CDR3 is TGTGCCACCAGCAGGACTAGCGGCCTCACAGATACGCAGTATTTT. This encodes CATSRTSGLTDTQYF. This chain uses TRBV15 with TRBJ2-3; TRBD2 matches 9 bases. Germline V gives CDR1 LNHNV, CDR2 YYDKDF (reference sequence). The CDR3 spans 15 residues. V was pared by 3 bases and J by 2 bases, with 3 bases of the junction left unmatched. The full variable domain, completed using reference TRBV15 and TRBJ2-3, is DAMVIQNPRYQVTQFGKPVTLSCSQTLNHNVMYWYQQKSSQAPKLLFHYYDKDFNNEADTPDNFQSRRPNTSFCFLDIRSPGLGDTAMYLCATSRTSGLTDTQYFGPGTRLTVL.

J is TRBJ2-5 and V is TRBV4-1, with TRBD2 matching 9 bases. Germline-derived CDR1 and CDR2 are MGHRA and YSYEKL. CDR3 length equals 16 residues. With 4 bases clipped from V and 9 bases from J, the junction kept 15 bases outside the gene matches. This CDR3 is CASSLLSGSTKRPQYF. In nucleotides, the CDR3 is TGCGCCAGCAGCCTGCTTAGCGGGAGCACCAAGAGACCCCAGTACTTC.

This clone has just a few counts. The CDR3 reads CASSLDLGGRGYTF. The CDR3 coding sequence is TGTGCCAGCAGCTTAGATCTAGGGGGACGTGGCTACACCTTC. This chain connects TRBV11-2 to TRBJ1-2; TRBD1 is a possible D gene (6 bases). The CDR3 is 14 residues long. Looked up from germline, CDR1 is SGHAT and CDR2 is FQNNGV. The V end was cut by 0 bases, the J end by 7 bases, with 12 bases between.

This clone came up a few times. The gene calls are TRBV2 and TRBJ1-2; possible D gene TRBD1, 5 bases. Germline CDR1 is SNHLY and CDR2 is FYNNEI. Trimming removed 5 bases from V and 9 bases from J, with 16 bases in between. The CDR3 runs 13 residues. In DNA, the CDR3 is TGTGCCAGCAGTACGGGGGTGGAAAAGAGCTACACCTTC. Translated, it gives CASSTGVEKSYTF.

The chain employs TRBV19 and TRBJ1-6; D remains ambiguous. The CDR3 totals 13 residues. Trimming took 8 bases from V and 5 from J, leaving 10 bases between them. Germline values: CDR1 LNHDA, CDR2 SQIVND (reference sequence). The CDR3 DNA reads TGTGCCAGTCGACAAGTGGATAATTCACCCCTCCACTTT. Amino acids: CASRQVDNSPLHF. The complete variable domain, with remaining parts taken from reference TRBV19 and TRBJ1-6, reads DGGITQSPKYLFRKEGQNVTLSCEQNLNHDAMYWYRQDPGQGLRLIYYSQIVNDFQKGDIAEGYSVSREKKESFPLTVTSAQKNPTAFYLCASRQVDNSPLHFGNGTRLTVT.

This clone turned up a few times. CDR3 region: CASSLEPFNEKLFF. For the CDR3, the DNA is TGTGCCAGCAGTTTAGAGCCTTTTAATGAAAAACTGTTTTTT. The J gene is TRBJ1-4, the V gene TRBV28; D unclear. CDR1 MDHEN and CDR2 SYDVKM come from the germline V gene. The CDR3 extends over 14 amino acids. Between the trimmed V and J ends, which lost 2 bases and 4 bases, there was a span of 8 bases.

This clone was counted between two and nine times. V is TRBV2 and J is TRBJ2-5; D is perhaps TRBD1 (6 bases). The germline CDR1 and CDR2 sequences are SNHLY and FYNNEI. The V and J ends lost 0 bases and 5 bases respectively, with 19 bases between them. The CDR3 is made up of 17 amino acids. CDR3 bases: TGTGCCAGCAGTGAAGCGGCTGGGGGCCCGTCGCGGGAGACCCAGTACTTC. It is translated as CASSEAAGGPSRETQYF.

This clone was seen a few times. The chain uses TRBV19 and TRBJ2-1, with 11 bases aligning to TRBD2. After removal of 6 bases from V and 7 bases from J, the junction contained 5 bases not matched to a gene. Germline CDR1 is LNHDA and CDR2 is SQIVND (reference sequence). This CDR3 is built from 14 residues. CDR3 nucleotide sequence: TGTGCCAGTAGACTAGCGGGAGAAACGAATGAGCAGTTCTTC. It encodes CASRLAGETNEQFF.

This clone was counted only a few times. This chain links TRBV29-1 with TRBJ2-2; a weak D match, TRBD1 (5 bases). V was cut by 3 bases and J by 1 base, with 12 bases left in between. This CDR3 is built from 15 residues. Germline lookup yields CDR1 SQVTM and CDR2 ANQGSEA. Written as DNA, the CDR3 is TGCAGCGTTGAGAAAGCTACAGGGAACACCGGGGAGCTGTTTTTT. Amino acids: CSVEKATGNTGELFF.

This clone was recorded a few times. The rearrangement joins TRBV25-1 to TRBJ2-3, with 8 bases that match TRBD1. CDR1 and CDR2 (germline): MGHDK, SYGVNS. V shed 4 bases, J shed 8 bases, and the junction held 8 bases outside the gene matches. CDR3 length equals 14 residues. In nucleotides, the CDR3 is TGTGCCAGCAGTGGCTGGACAGGGCTTGGTACGCAGTATTTT. Protein: CASSGWTGLGTQYF.

This clone came up a few times. The J gene is TRBJ2-2, the V gene TRBV27, with a tentative D call TRBD1 (5 bases). V lost 4 bases and J 6 bases, leaving 21 bases between the germline ends. Per the germline V gene, CDR1 is MNHEY and CDR2 is SMNVEV (reference sequence). The CDR3 extends over 17 amino acids. The CDR3 region is CASSSWFGQGKAGELFF. DNA of the CDR3: TGTGCCAGCAGTTCTTGGTTTGGGCAGGGAAAGGCCGGGGAGCTGTTTTTT.

The chain links TRBV2 to TRBJ1-2; tentatively, D is TRBD1 (5 bases). Trimming pared 7 bases from V and 2 bases from J, leaving 11 bases between. This CDR3 has 13 residues. Germline-derived CDR1 and CDR2 are SNHLY and FYNNEI. CDR3 coding DNA: TGTGCCAGCAACGGGGGACGGAACTATGGCTACACCTTC. Amino acid sequence: CASNGGRNYGYTF. The full variable domain, with the rest looked up from reference TRBV2 and TRBJ1-2, is EPEVTQTPSHQVTQMGQEVILRCVPISNHLYFYWYRQILGQKVEFLVSFYNNEISEKSEIFDDQFSVERPDGSNFTLKIRSTKLEDSAMYFCASNGGRNYGYTFGSGTRLTVV.

The chain carries TRBV2 and TRBJ1-4, with 7 bases fitting TRBD1. CDR1 SNHLY and CDR2 FYNNEI come from the germline V gene. With V trimmed by 6 bases and J by 5 bases, 9 bases remained unmatched. The CDR3 contains 15 residues. The CDR3 sequence is CASRLGTVQNEKLFF. DNA of the CDR3: TGTGCCAGCAGGCTTGGGACAGTACAGAATGAAAAACTGTTTTTT.

The J gene is TRBJ2-2, the V gene TRBV5-4, with 11 bases that match TRBD2. The CDR3 sequence is 17 residues long. V lost 0 bases to trimming and J lost 7 bases; unmatched junction nucleotides: 8. The germline V gene encodes CDR1 SGHNT and CDR2 YYREEE (reference sequence). The CDR3: CASSLVALAGEIGELFF. The CDR3, as DNA: TGTGCCAGCAGCTTGGTGGCACTAGCGGGAGAGATCGGGGAGCTGTTTTTT.

The rearrangement joins TRBV27 to TRBJ2-7; 8 nucleotides align to TRBD1. The CDR3 is 14 amino acids. CDR1 is MNHEY, CDR2 SMNVEV, per germline (reference sequence). Unmatched junction bases numbered 4, after V lost 3 bases and J lost 3 bases. The CDR3 DNA is TGTGCCAGCAGTTTCCGGGACAGGTTCTACGAGCAGTACTTC. It specifies CASSFRDRFYEQYF.

The chain links TRBV10-1 to TRBJ1-1; the D gene is possibly TRBD1 (6 bases). Between the trimmed V and J ends, which lost 9 bases and 4 bases, there was a span of 9 bases. Per germline, CDR1 WNHNN and CDR2 SYGVQD (reference sequence). CDR3 length: 11 residues. CDR3 DNA sequence: TGCGCCAGAGAACAGGGCACTGAAGCTTTCTTT. This encodes CAREQGTEAFF.

The chain employs TRBV5-6 and TRBJ1-2; the match to TRBD1 covers 7 bases. Germline CDR1 and CDR2: SGHDT and YYEEEE. This CDR3 has 15 amino acids. V was clipped by 0 bases and J by 7 bases; unmatched bases: 9. The CDR3 DNA is TGTGCCAGCAGCTTGGGTGTTAGGACAGGACTTGGCTACACCTTC. Amino acid sequence: CASSLGVRTGLGYTF.

This clone was seen a few times. The V and J genes are TRBV20-1 and TRBJ2-1; tentative D call: TRBD1 (6 bases). The germline V and J ends were trimmed by 7 bases and 7 bases, with 11 bases remaining between them. This CDR3 region has 11 residues. The germline V gene has CDR1 DFQATT and CDR2 SNEGSKA (reference sequence). CDR3 region: CSGQGKNEQFF. The CDR3 DNA sequence: TGCAGTGGGCAGGGGAAGAATGAGCAGTTCTTC.

This clone was seen a handful of times. This chain links TRBV10-1 with TRBJ2-2, with 10 nucleotides matching TRBD1. There are 14 residues in the CDR3. Trimming removed 10 bases from V and 7 bases from J; junction bases left unmatched: 9. Germline CDR1 and CDR2: WNHNN and SYGVQD (reference sequence). The CDR3 is CATQGTGVNGELFF. The CDR3 DNA reads as TGCGCCACCCAGGGGACAGGGGTAAACGGGGAGCTGTTTTTT.